This T cell receptor (beta chain) came from a study of blood T cells in healthy people across ages (dated by TCRdb to between 2015 and 2016). Context from the whole study: In model experiments, template switching captured roughly one uniquely barcoded TCR beta cDNA molecule for every two T cells. Two additional independent replicas of 1 million unique cDNA reads from the same blood draw were analyzed for two donors (one aged 18 to 30 and one aged 80 or older). To avoid experimental bias, donors of different ages were randomly spread across the sequencing lanes. Using deep sequencing normalized with unique cDNA molecular identifiers, the study measured how TCR beta repertoire diversity changes with age. The donors were split into four age groups: young (average about 16 years), middle-aged (roughly 39), aged (more than 60) and long-lived (approximately 80).

What the work shows at the level of the full study, not this receptor alone: Because the CMV infection status of the donors was unknown, age-related changes in expanded clonotypes may potentially have been confounded. Observed TCR beta diversity per million T cells fell roughly linearly with age, and a significant reduction was already apparent by age around 40. Compared with the aged group, more naive CD4+ T cells, fewer expanded clones and increased TCR diversity were shown by the long-lived group, suggesting age selection. Since profiling was done on bulk unsorted PBMCs, naive and antigen-experienced compartments could not be conclusively compared. Estimates of total diversity based on one million sequenced T cells were considered lower bounds and underestimates. There was a strong correlation between observed TCR beta diversity and the percentage of naive T cells measured by flow cytometry.

As for this clonotype: The target of this receptor is not known. No base-level quality is on record; no much larger clone is a single base apart.

The germline ends are 14 bases apart after V is trimmed by 0 bases and J by 8 bases. In the germline V gene, CDR1 corresponds to SGHRS and CDR2 to YFSETQ. Its CDR3 holds 14 amino acids, cysteine through phenylalanine. Only the CDR3 region is kept as DNA, spanning 42 bases read in frame from base 1. Library preparation was by 5' RACE. The listed sequencing device is Illumina HiSeq 2500. A second about 7 to 12 cycle PCR used a sample-barcoded 5' primer and a J-beta primer mix. Each TCR beta cDNA molecule received a unique molecular identifier from a template-switch 5' adaptor carrying 12 random nucleotides. Each sample yielded at least 3 million CDR3-containing paired-end reads. First-strand cDNA synthesis was performed from all RNA using the Mint cDNA synthesis kit, with priming by a TRBC-specific oligonucleotide. All cDNA was treated with uracil-DNA glycosylase and then went through a first 18-cycle PCR with the universal primers M1SS and BC2_uni_R. In the source study's methods: Each sample was normalized by randomly selecting 1 million high-quality reads, each carrying a distinct molecular identifier. Reads with shared molecular identifiers were discarded instead of being binned into consensus sequences. MiTCR, run with a Q25 quality threshold and the strictest error-elimination algorithm, handled CDR3 identification, clonotype clustering and error correction. A nonparametric unseen species model using Euler transformation provided a lower-bound estimate of total TCR beta diversity. TCRdb itself trimmed the public reads at Q25 with fastp, ran MiXCR and retained productive beta chains. Duplicate CDR3 protein sequences are folded into a single record with the most common DNA and genes. The V and J calls reflect TCRdb's pipeline rather than the authors' work. The sample table shows 270,000 or so distinct CDR3 sequences, and around 29% are seen once. The ten top clones hold 29% of the sample.

The roughly 39 donors, aged roughly 6 to 95 years, were systemically healthy Caucasian individuals from Russia. Roughly 10 milliliters of peripheral blood were drawn from each donor into EDTA-treated Vacutainer tubes. PBMCs were isolated by Ficoll-Paque density-gradient centrifugation, with at least 6 million obtained per sample. Trizol reagent was used to extract total RNA from PBMCs, with at least 6 micrograms per sample. For every donor, flow cytometry on a PBMC aliquot measured the percentage of naive CD45RAhigh/CD27high T cells. Material: blood. Rearrangement joined TRBV5-1 to TRBJ1-2; the D gene remains uncertain. The sequence was collected from a woman in her 70s in good health. CDR3 reads: CASSLAGELGGYTF. The nucleotide sequence reads as follows: TGCGCCAGCAGCTTGGCCGGCGAACTGGGCGGCTACACCTTC.